One sample yielded the 31 T cell receptor beta chains listed below, sequenced in a study of T cell responses to AZD1222 COVID-19 vaccine. Sequencing used immunoSEQ multiplex PCR; TCRdb keeps in-frame clones, though not all of them. The profile shows about 100,000 clones, around 90% of them singletons. Sequenced here: peripheral blood, sampled on day 0 of AZD1222 vaccination. The receptor set was obtained from an adult in good health.

V gene TRBV19 combines with J gene TRBJ1-5; tentatively, D is TRBD1 (5 bases). Trimming took 3 bases from V and 3 from J, leaving 9 bases between them. The CDR3 has 14 residues. Germline values: CDR1 LNHDA, CDR2 SQIVND (reference sequence). The CDR3 region is CASSIRQLNQPQHF. CDR3 coding DNA: TGTGCCAGTAGTATTAGACAGCTCAATCAGCCCCAGCATTTT.

The genes are TRBV28 and TRBJ1-2; D is undetermined. Germline loops: CDR1 MDHEN, CDR2 SYDVKM. Deletions cut 3 bases from V and 4 bases from J, with 15 bases between. This CDR3 is 15 amino acids long. The DNA for the CDR3 is TGTGCCAGCAGTTTTGGTCAGGCCAGCTCCTATGGCTACACCTTC. Translation gives CASSFGQASSYGYTF.

The V gene is TRBV2, the J gene TRBJ1-2; D gene ambiguous. Germline V gives CDR1 SNHLY, CDR2 FYNNEI. The CDR3 extends over 12 amino acids. V was shortened by 4 bases and J by 7 bases, with 10 bases between the two germline ends. CDR3 sequence reads: CASSVMQGGYTF. The DNA of the CDR3 is TGTGCCAGCAGTGTAATGCAAGGTGGCTACACCTTC. Full variable domain (outside the CDR3, taken from reference TRBV2 and TRBJ1-2): EPEVTQTPSHQVTQMGQEVILRCVPISNHLYFYWYRQILGQKVEFLVSFYNNEISEKSEIFDDQFSVERPDGSNFTLKIRSTKLEDSAMYFCASSVMQGGYTFGSGTRLTVV.

The rearrangement joins TRBV28 to TRBJ2-7; D is undetermined. The CDR3 has 13 amino acids. CDR1 MDHEN and CDR2 SYDVKM come from the germline V gene. V was shortened by 3 bases and J by 2 bases, with 8 bases between the two germline ends. The CDR3 DNA sequence: TGTGCCAGCAGTTTCGGCACCGCCTACGAGCAGTACTTC. It encodes CASSFGTAYEQYF.

V is TRBV9 and J is TRBJ1-2; D perhaps matches TRBD1 (6 bases). V was shortened by 3 bases and J by 5 bases, with 17 bases between the two germline ends. CDR1 and CDR2 from the germline V gene are SGDLS and YYNGEE. The CDR3 sequence is 15 residues long. CDR3 residues: CASSDRAGAGYGYTF. In DNA form, the CDR3 reads TGTGCCAGCAGCGACCGAGCAGGGGCCGGGTATGGCTACACCTTC.

The chain combines TRBV12-3 or TRBV12-4 with TRBJ1-3; 10 positions agree with TRBD1. The ends lost 6 bases at V and 11 bases at J; junction bases unmatched: 7. The CDR3 has 13 amino acids. The chain's CDR3 is CASSIRQGASIYF. Here the CDR3 DNA reads TGTGCCAGCAGCATCAGACAGGGGGCATCCATATATTTT.

The genes are TRBV5-1 and TRBJ1-3; D is unclear. The CDR3 contains 14 residues. V shed 4 bases and J shed 6 bases, with 14 bases lying between them. Germline CDR1 reads SGHRS; CDR2 reads YFSETQ. The CDR3 region is CASSPQANENTIYF. CDR3 sequence (DNA): TGCGCCAGCAGCCCCCAGGCGAACGAAAACACCATATATTTT. Full variable domain (remainder filled in from reference TRBV5-1 and TRBJ1-3): KAGVTQTPRYLIKTRGQQVTLSCSPISGHRSVSWYQQTPGQGLQFLFEYFSETQRNKGNFPGRFSGRQFSNSRSEMNVSTLELGDSALYLCASSPQANENTIYFGEGSWLTVV.

This sequence joins TRBV27 and TRBJ1-2, with D uncertain. V was trimmed by 3 bases and J by 0 bases, leaving 8 bases between them. There are 14 residues in the CDR3. Germline values: CDR1 MNHEY, CDR2 SMNVEV (reference sequence). The CDR3 DNA sequence: TGTGCCAGCAGTTTTATAGATACTAACTATGGCTACACCTTC. It yields the protein CASSFIDTNYGYTF.

V gene TRBV5-1 combines with J gene TRBJ2-7; D ambiguous. This CDR3 comprises 11 residues. Trimming pared 0 bases from V and 4 bases from J, leaving 2 bases between. The V gene's germline CDR1 is SGHRS and CDR2 YFSETQ. The CDR3 sequence is CASSLEYEQYF. The CDR3 DNA follows: TGCGCCAGCAGCTTGGAATACGAGCAGTACTTC.

V usage is TRBV28 and J usage is TRBJ1-3, with D maybe TRBD1 (5 bases). This CDR3 has 15 residues. Trimming left V 6 bases short and J 0 bases short, with 12 bases between. Per the germline V gene, CDR1 is MDHEN and CDR2 is SYDVKM. This CDR3 is CASRGRGDSGNTIYF. The CDR3 coding sequence is TGTGCCAGCAGGGGACGAGGGGACTCTGGAAACACCATATATTTT.

The gene calls are TRBV18 and TRBJ2-7; D remains unclear. Germline values: CDR1 KGHSH, CDR2 LQKENI. V was pared by 1 base and J by 2 bases, with 12 bases between. This CDR3 is built from 15 residues. In nucleotides, the CDR3 is TGTGCCAGCTCACCACTAAATCTAGGCACCTACGAGCAGTACTTC. Amino acid sequence: CASSPLNLGTYEQYF.

The V and J genes are TRBV5-6 and TRBJ1-6; D remains unclear. The CDR3 loop spans 13 amino acids. The germline V gene encodes CDR1 SGHDT and CDR2 YYEEEE. V lost 4 bases to trimming and J lost 7 bases, with 9 bases between them. CDR3 sequence reads: CASSETRNSPLHF. DNA of the CDR3: TGTGCCAGCAGCGAGACTCGGAATTCACCCCTCCACTTT.

The gene calls are TRBV18 and TRBJ1-1; the D is unclear. Germline CDR1 is KGHSH and CDR2 is LQKENI. Between the trimmed V and J ends, which lost 2 bases and 11 bases, there was a span of 12 bases. This CDR3 is 12 amino acids long. CDR3 sequence (DNA): TGTGCCAGCTCACCAGGAGGGCTTTGGGCTTTCTTT. Amino acid sequence: CASSPGGLWAFF. Full variable domain (remainder filled in from reference TRBV18 and TRBJ1-1): NAGVMQNPRHLVRRRGQEARLRCSPMKGHSHVYWYRQLPEEGLKFMVYLQKENIIDESGMPKERFSAEFPKEGPSILRIQQVVRGDSAAYFCASSPGGLWAFFGQGTRLTVV.

The chain joins TRBV5-1 to TRBJ2-7, with a possible D match to TRBD1 (5 bases). The CDR3 is 14 amino acids. Germline assignment: CDR1 SGHRS and CDR2 YFSETQ. The V end was cut by 2 bases, the J end by 1 base, with 10 bases between. This chain's CDR3 is CASSLKQGSYEQYF. DNA for the CDR3: TGCGCCAGCAGCTTAAAGCAGGGTTCCTACGAGCAGTACTTC. The full variable domain, rest sourced from reference TRBV5-1 and TRBJ2-7, is KAGVTQTPRYLIKTRGQQVTLSCSPISGHRSVSWYQQTPGQGLQFLFEYFSETQRNKGNFPGRFSGRQFSNSRSEMNVSTLELGDSALYLCASSLKQGSYEQYFGPGTRLTVT.

CDR3 in DNA: TGTGCCAGCAGTTTAGGAGCGGAGTCCTACAATGAGCAGTTCTTC. Residues: CASSLGAESYNEQFF. The chain uses TRBV27 and TRBJ2-1; perhaps TRBD2 as D (5 bases). This CDR3 region has 15 residues. Trimming shortened V by 2 bases and J by 1 base, and 9 bases separated the two germline ends. Germline CDR1 and CDR2: MNHEY and SMNVEV (reference sequence).

J is TRBJ1-5 and V is TRBV4-1; no reliable D call. CDR3 size: 16 residues. Trimming took 1 base from V and 1 from J, leaving 11 bases between them. CDR1 and CDR2 (germline): MGHRA, YSYEKL. CDR3 region: CASSQGVWRSNQPQHF. The CDR3 nucleotides are TGCGCCAGCAGCCAAGGAGTTTGGAGGAGCAATCAGCCCCAGCATTTT.

The J gene is TRBJ2-7, the V gene TRBV6-2 or TRBV6-3, with D perhaps given as TRBD1 or TRBD2 (6 bases each). The CDR3 has 14 amino acids. The V end lost 0 bases, the J end lost 3 bases, and 9 bases lay between the germline ends. CDR1 and CDR2 (germline): MNHEY, SVGEGT. This chain's CDR3 is CASSYSGGSYEQYF. The CDR3 nucleotides are TGTGCCAGCAGTTACTCCGGGGGCAGCTACGAGCAGTACTTC.

This chain joins TRBV7-9 and TRBJ2-5, with 7 bases lining up with TRBD2. Germline loops: CDR1 SEHNR, CDR2 FQNEAQ (reference sequence). The CDR3 sequence is 15 residues long. V gave up 6 bases and J gave up 5 bases; unmatched junction bases: 12. This CDR3 is CASRWGTGGSETQYF. DNA of the CDR3: TGTGCCAGCAGGTGGGGGACGGGCGGGAGCGAGACCCAGTACTTC.

The rearrangement uses TRBV21-1 and TRBJ1-2. TRBV21-1 is labeled a pseudogene. The CDR3 sequence is 14 residues long. The CDR3 DNA follows: TGTGCCACTAATGAACCTGAGGGGGGAGGAGGCTACACCTTC. The encoded protein is CATNEPEGGGGYTF.

The chain combines TRBV28 with TRBJ1-2, with D perhaps matching TRBD1 (5 bases). Germline CDR1 and CDR2: MDHEN and SYDVKM. This CDR3 spans 13 amino acids. Trimming pared 10 bases from V and 4 bases from J, leaving 16 bases between. CDR3 DNA sequence: TGTGCCATCCGCACGGACAAAGGCTATGGCTACACCTTC. Amino acids: CAIRTDKGYGYTF.

This clone was seen only once. The V call is TRBV3-1 (or the pseudogene TRBV3-2), the J call TRBJ2-7; D is undetermined. CDR1 is LGHDT and CDR2 is YNNKEL in the germline V gene (reference sequence). The CDR3 extends over 12 amino acids. Trimming took 1 base from V and 12 from J, leaving 13 bases between them. Here the CDR3 reads CASSQGPTNLYF. CDR3 DNA: TGTGCCAGCAGCCAAGGCCCCACAAACCTGTACTTC.

This sequence joins TRBV6-5 and TRBJ1-6; possible D gene TRBD1, 6 bases. Between the trimmed V and J ends, which lost 3 bases and 3 bases, there was a span of 12 bases. Germline V CDR1 and CDR2: MNHEY, SVGAGI. The CDR3 contains 16 residues. CDR3 nucleotide sequence: TGTGCCAGCAGTTATAAGCAAGGGGGCTATAATTCACCCCTCCACTTT. It yields the protein CASSYKQGGYNSPLHF.

The chain recombines TRBV19 with TRBJ1-5; no definite D call. V shed 0 bases and J shed 7 bases, with 16 bases lying between them. The length of the CDR3 is 16 residues. Germline CDR1 and CDR2: LNHDA and SQIVND (reference sequence). CDR3 in amino acids: CASSIDHGEGNQPQHF. The CDR3 nucleotides are TGTGCCAGTAGTATAGATCATGGCGAGGGTAACCAGCCCCAGCATTTT.

CDR3 coding DNA: TGTGCCAGCAGCTTAGCCTCCTACACCGGGGAGCTGTTTTTT. It yields the protein CASSLASYTGELFF. The chain combines TRBV7-9 with TRBJ2-2; D gene unclear. V was shortened by 0 bases and J by 3 bases, with 5 bases between the two germline ends. The CDR3 length is 14 residues. Germline V CDR1 and CDR2: SEHNR, FQNEAQ (reference sequence).

Here the CDR3 reads CASSFRTTGELFF. CDR3 nucleotide sequence: TGTGCCAGCAGCTTCCGGACTACCGGGGAGCTGTTTTTT. The chain carries TRBV7-2 and TRBJ2-2; D perhaps matches TRBD2 (5 bases). Germline CDR1 reads SGHTA; CDR2 reads FQGNSA. CDR3 length: 13 amino acids. Trimming removed 3 bases at V and 5 bases at J, with 7 bases between.

This clone has only one observation. The rearrangement joins TRBV29-1 to TRBJ2-1; D gene unclear. There are 12 residues in the CDR3. Germline values: CDR1 SQVTM, CDR2 ANQGSEA. Trimming took 2 bases from V and 8 from J, leaving 10 bases between them. In DNA form, the CDR3 reads TGCAGCGTTGAACTCCCGGGTTATGAGCAGTTCTTC. Its translation is CSVELPGYEQFF.

The CDR3 sequence is CASSPGGDRETQYF. CDR3 nucleotides: TGTGCCAGCAGCCCCGGCGGAGACCGAGAGACCCAGTACTTC. The V call is TRBV7-9, the J call TRBJ2-5; D is uncertain. The ends were cut back, 5 bases at V and 4 bases at J, with 14 bases in the middle. The CDR3 totals 14 residues. CDR1 and CDR2 (germline): SEHNR, FQNEAQ (reference sequence).

In regard to this clone: This specimen includes other DNA sequences encoding the same CDR3. The gene calls are TRBV5-6 and TRBJ1-4; unclear D gene. Germline V gene data show CDR1 as SGHDT and CDR2 as YYEEEE. The CDR3 sequence is 14 residues long. V was clipped by 4 bases and J by 4 bases, with 11 bases between them. The CDR3 DNA is TGTGCCAGCAGCCCAAGATTGGGTAATGAAAAACTGTTTTTT. This gives the protein CASSPRLGNEKLFF.

This chain connects TRBV7-3 to TRBJ2-1, with TRBD2 as a possible D gene (6 bases). Trimming removed 5 bases from V and 3 bases from J, with 11 bases in between. This CDR3 is 14 amino acids long. CDR1 is SGHTA and CDR2 is FQGTGA in the germline V gene. DNA of the CDR3: TGTGCCAGCAGCCCCCAAGCGGGCTACAATGAGCAGTTCTTC. It encodes CASSPQAGYNEQFF.

The V gene is TRBV18, the J gene TRBJ2-2, with TRBD1 matching 10 bases. The germline CDR1 and CDR2 sequences are KGHSH and LQKENI. The length of the CDR3 is 16 residues. V lost 1 base, J lost 3 bases, and 2 bases stayed unmatched. Written as DNA, the CDR3 is TGTGCCAGCTCACCACTTGGACAGGGGGACACCGGGGAGCTGTTTTTT. Protein product: CASSPLGQGDTGELFF. Complete variable domain (other parts from reference TRBV18 and TRBJ2-2): NAGVMQNPRHLVRRRGQEARLRCSPMKGHSHVYWYRQLPEEGLKFMVYLQKENIIDESGMPKERFSAEFPKEGPSILRIQQVVRGDSAAYFCASSPLGQGDTGELFFGEGSRLTVL.

Concerning this clone itself: One junction end disagrees with the germline gene, perhaps due to a read error. The chain carries TRBV7-7 and TRBJ1-6; TRBD1 aligns across 10 bases. CDR1 and CDR2 from the germline V gene are SSHAT and FNYEAQ (reference sequence). This CDR3 contains 21 residues. The CDR3 coding sequence is TGTGCTAGCAGCTTAGCAGGCCGACAGGGGGCTGTTGTTTCCTATAATTCACCCCTCCACTTT. Its translation is CASSLAGRQGAVVSYNSPLHF.